The source of this TCR beta chain is a study of shared clonotypes between healthy human individuals. For the study at large: CD4 naive cells filled three plates per donor, CD4 memory three, CD8 naive two and CD8 memory one.

The length of the CDR3 is 15 residues. Looked up from germline, CDR1 is MNHEY and CDR2 is SVGAGI. V lost 6 bases and J 6 bases, leaving 20 bases between the germline ends. Only in-frame clones appear in the TCRdb table, and some are missing; sequencing was by immunoSEQ multiplex PCR. Of roughly 2.6 million clones in the sample, roughly nine tenths were seen once. The material sequenced was naive CD4+ T cells sorted from blood. Subset denoted: CD45RA+ positively selected. The receptor's source is a man between 18 and 29 years old in good health. The rearrangement uses TRBV6-5 and TRBJ1-1, with D tentatively TRBD1 (5 bases). The CDR3 coding sequence is TGTGCCAGCAGCCATAGACAGAGGTTAATCGCTGAAGCTTTCTTT. It yields the protein CASSHRQRLIAEAFF.